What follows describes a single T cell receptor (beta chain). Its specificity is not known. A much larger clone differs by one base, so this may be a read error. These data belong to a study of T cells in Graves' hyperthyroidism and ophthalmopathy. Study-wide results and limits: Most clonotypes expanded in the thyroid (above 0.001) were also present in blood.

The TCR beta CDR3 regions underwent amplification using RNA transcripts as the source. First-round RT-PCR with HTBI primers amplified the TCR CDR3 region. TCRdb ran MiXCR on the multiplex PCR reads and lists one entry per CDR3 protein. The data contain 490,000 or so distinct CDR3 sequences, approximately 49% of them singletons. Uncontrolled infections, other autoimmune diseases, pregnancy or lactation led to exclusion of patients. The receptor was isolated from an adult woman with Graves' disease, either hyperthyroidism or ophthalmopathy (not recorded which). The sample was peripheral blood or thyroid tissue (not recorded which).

For the CDR3, the DNA is TGTGCCAGCAGAGGGGGCACTGGCTACACCTTC. Residues: CASRGGTGYTF. The rearrangement uses TRBV6-1 and TRBJ1-2, with 7 nucleotides matching TRBD1. CDR1 is MNHNS and CDR2 is SASEGT in the germline V gene. The CDR3 extends over 11 amino acids. Trimming took 6 bases from V and 7 from J; bases not matched to a gene: 2.